The clone carrying this T cell receptor (beta chain) was observed once. Antigen specificity is unknown. The repertoire was sequenced with immunoSEQ multiplex PCR; TCRdb's copy has only in-frame clones and lacks some. This sample has over a million clones; roughly 98% occur once, and the top ten carry approximately 0.45%. The sample is drawn from a study of shared clonotypes between healthy human individuals. Points from the study as a whole: Few donors restricted represented genetic and exposure-history diversity. Even with large depth, rarefaction showed that sorted-subset sequencing was incomplete.

CDR1 and CDR2 from the germline V gene are SGHRS and YFSETQ. V dropped 0 bases and J dropped 8 bases, with 8 bases sitting between them. CDR3 length equals 13 residues. Sequencing input: naive CD4+ T cells sorted from blood. Subset here: CD45RA+ positively selected. The gene calls are TRBV5-1 and TRBJ2-2; no definite D call. The TCR sequence derives from a man aged 30-40 years in good health. CDR3 sequence reads: CASSLVSRGELFF. CDR3 nucleotides: TGCGCCAGCAGCTTGGTATCTAGGGGGGAGCTGTTTTTT.